These T cell receptor beta chains were read from a single sample in a study of identical twins. TCRdb redid the calling of the 5' RACE reads with MiXCR, one entry per CDR3 protein. The sample shows 450,000 or so distinct CDR3 sequences, approximately 15% of them seen only once. These same records also appear under a second study, on yellow fever vaccine responses in identical twins.

Specimen: CD4+ T cells sorted from blood. All receptors derive from a woman between 18 and 29 years old in good health. CDR3s include the opening cysteine and the closing phenylalanine or tryptophan. The D gene is left open where the match is weak. A clone size is listed for some rows: how often the clone was seen (once, few, many), or a class if it is expanded.

v_gene	j_gene	abundance	len	d_gene	CDR3nt	CDR3aa
TRBV5-6	TRBJ2-7	.	16	TRBD2	TGTGCCAGCAGCTTGGCCCTAATAGCGGGATCCCACGAGCAGTACTTC	CASSLALIAGSHEQYF
TRBV6-6	TRBJ2-7	.	11	.	TGTGCCAGCAGTCCCTCGCGGGAGCAGTACTTC	CASSPSREQYF
TRBV7-9	TRBJ2-7	.	13	.	TGTGCCAGCAGCCTCACCGGGGCCCTGGGGCAGTACTTC	CASSLTGALGQYF
TRBV5-1	TRBJ2-5	.	14	.	TGCGCCAGCAGCTGGGGGGACAGTCAAGAGACCCAGTACTTC	CASSWGDSQETQYF
TRBV6-1	TRBJ2-1	few	18	TRBD1	TGTGCCAGCAGTACCCCGGGACAGCTCTTTCTGACCTACAATGAGCAGTTCTTC	CASSTPGQLFLTYNEQFF
TRBV20-1	TRBJ2-5	few	15	.	TGCAGTGCTAGAGATCACGAGGGGCTACAAGAGACCCAGTACTTC	CSARDHEGLQETQYF
TRBV15	TRBJ2-2	few	14	.	TGTGCCACCAGCAGAGATCTGCAGGTCGGGGAGCTGTTTTTT	CATSRDLQVGELFF
TRBV13	TRBJ2-3	few	17	TRBD2	TGTGCCAGCAGCCCTCCGGGACTAGCGGGAGAAGGAGATACGCAGTATTTT	CASSPPGLAGEGDTQYF
TRBV3-1	TRBJ2-7	.	15	TRBD2	TGTGCCAGCAGCCGGGACGCCCGGGGGGGCTACGAGCAGTACTTC	CASSRDARGGYEQYF
TRBV7-2	TRBJ2-7	few	16	.	TGTGCCAGCAGATCTAACCAGGGAAGCAGGTCCTACGAGCAGTACTTC	CASRSNQGSRSYEQYF
TRBV9	TRBJ1-1	few	14	.	TGTGCCAGCAGCTTGACCGTAAGGGTCACTGAAGCTTTCTTT	CASSLTVRVTEAFF
TRBV28	TRBJ2-7	few	16	TRBD1	TGTGCCAGCAGTTCGCTTACTCACAGGGGGTCCTACGAGCAGTACTTC	CASSSLTHRGSYEQYF
TRBV11-1	TRBJ2-3	many	18	TRBD2	TGTGCCAGCAGCCCCGGGACTAGCGGGGGTGCTAGCACAGATACGCAGTATTTT	CASSPGTSGGASTDTQYF
TRBV7-9	TRBJ2-1	many	16	TRBD2	TGTGCCAGCAGCTTAGCCGGCGGGGGGGGATACAATGAGCAGTTCTTC	CASSLAGGGGYNEQFF
TRBV4-2	TRBJ2-3	few	17	TRBD1	TGTGCCAGCAGCCCTGGACAGGGCCAGGGAGGCACAGATACGCAGTATTTT	CASSPGQGQGGTDTQYF
TRBV25-1	TRBJ2-7	few	12	TRBD1	TGTGCCAGCAGTGGCCTTCCGGGACAGGGATACTTC	CASSGLPGQGYF
TRBV29-1	TRBJ2-7	many	14	TRBD2	TGCAGCGTTGCCGGGACTAGCGACGGGTACGAGCAGTACTTC	CSVAGTSDGYEQYF
TRBV14	TRBJ2-2	.	18	TRBD2	TGTGCCAGCAGCCAAGTGGAAACTAGCGGGAGAAGAGCCGGGGAGCTGTTTTTT	CASSQVETSGRRAGELFF
TRBV19	TRBJ2-1	.	16	.	TGTGCCAGTAGTACGAACCAGGGAGTGGGGTACAATGAGCAGTTCTTC	CASSTNQGVGYNEQFF
TRBV19	TRBJ2-7	few	15	TRBD1	TGTGCCAGTAGTTTGGTAGGGACAGGGAAGGACGAGCAGTACTTC	CASSLVGTGKDEQYF
TRBV24-1	TRBJ2-1	.	15	TRBD2	TGTGCCACCGCCTTCGGGGCGGGGGGGCTCAATGAGCAGTTCTTC	CATAFGAGGLNEQFF
TRBV28	TRBJ2-7	.	13	TRBD2	TGTGCCAGCCTTCAGACTAGCGACTACGAGCAGTACTTC	CASLQTSDYEQYF
TRBV5-1	TRBJ2-1	few	14	TRBD1	TGCGCCAGCAGCCGACAGGGCTTTGACAATGAGCAGTTCTTC	CASSRQGFDNEQFF
TRBV7-2	TRBJ2-7	.	14	.	TGTGCCAGTAGGGGGGGTAGCGGAAATTACGAGCAGTACTTC	CASRGGSGNYEQYF
TRBV12-3/TRBV12-4	TRBJ2-7	.	14	.	TGTGCCAGCAGTCTCGGGACTCGTGGCGACGAGCAGTACTTC	CASSLGTRGDEQYF
TRBV12-3/TRBV12-4	TRBJ2-2	.	15	.	TGTGCCAGCCTTGAGGAGGGTAGGGACACCGGGGAGCTGTTTTTT	CASLEEGRDTGELFF
TRBV6-5	TRBJ2-7	many	13	TRBD1	TGTGCCAGCAGTTACACAGGGGGCTACGAGCAGTACTTC	CASSYTGGYEQYF
TRBV12-3/TRBV12-4	TRBJ2-1	.	12	.	TGTGCCGGTGGGACGGCGTACAATGAGCAGTTCTTC	CAGGTAYNEQFF
TRBV9	TRBJ2-1	.	16	TRBD2	TGTGCCAGCAGCCCCGAGCGGGGGATCCGGCGCGATGAGCAGTTCTTC	CASSPERGIRRDEQFF
TRBV7-9	TRBJ2-2	.	15	.	TGTGCCAGCAGCTATGCAGCCGGGGCGAACGGGGAGCTGTTTTTT	CASSYAAGANGELFF
TRBV5-7	TRBJ1-5	.	13	.	TGTGCCAGCAGCTTACTACAGAGTCAGCCCCAGCATTTT	CASSLLQSQPQHF
TRBV20-1	TRBJ2-5	.	13	.	TGCAGTGCCTCGGACACGGCCGGAGAGACCCAGTACTTC	CSASDTAGETQYF
TRBV5-4	TRBJ1-2	.	16	TRBD1	TGTGCCAGCAGCTTACCCGGGACAGGGGGTAACTATGGCTACACCTTC	CASSLPGTGGNYGYTF
TRBV29-1	TRBJ1-1	many	11	.	TGCAGCGTTTTCGAACACACTGAAGCTTTCTTT	CSVFEHTEAFF
TRBV6-1	TRBJ2-5	few	14	.	TGTGCCAGCAGTCCATGGGCGAACCAAGAGACCCAGTACTTC	CASSPWANQETQYF
TRBV3-1	TRBJ2-2	few	16	.	TGTGCCAGCAGCCAAACAAGAGTAGACAGCACCGGGGAGCTGTTTTTT	CASSQTRVDSTGELFF
TRBV14	TRBJ2-7	.	16	.	TGTGCCAGCAGCCAAGTTGCAGGGGCGCTCACCTACGAGCAGTACTTC	CASSQVAGALTYEQYF
TRBV6-5	TRBJ1-2	.	14	.	TGTGCCAGCAGTTACTCGGGGGTTGGAGGCGGCTACACCTTC	CASSYSGVGGGYTF
TRBV18	TRBJ1-1	.	14	.	TGTGCCAGCTCACCAACCCCGCAGGGAGATACAGCTTTCTTT	CASSPTPQGDTAFF
TRBV2	TRBJ2-1	few	15	.	TGTGCCAGCAGTGATCGGGCAGGCTCCTACAATGAGCAGTTCTTC	CASSDRAGSYNEQFF
TRBV30	TRBJ1-1	few	15	TRBD1	TGTGCCTGGAGTGCTCAGACAGGGTGGGTCACTGAAGCTTTCTTT	CAWSAQTGWVTEAFF
TRBV6-5	TRBJ2-2	few	14	TRBD1	TGTGCCAGCAGTTACCGACAGGGCACCGGGGAGCTGTTTTTT	CASSYRQGTGELFF
TRBV4-1	TRBJ2-5	many	12	.	TGCGCCAGCACCCCCGGGGGAGAGACCCAGTACTTC	CASTPGGETQYF
TRBV28	TRBJ1-3	.	14	.	TGTGCCAGCAATCCGGACAGCTCTGGAAACACCATATATTTT	CASNPDSSGNTIYF
TRBV29-1	TRBJ2-7	few	16	TRBD1	TGCAGCGTTGAAGAAGGTCAAGCTGGACAGGAGTACGAGCAGTACTTC	CSVEEGQAGQEYEQYF
TRBV7-2	TRBJ2-5	few	16	TRBD2	TGTGCCAGCAGCTTAGCTGGGACTAGCGGACTAGAGACCCAGTACTTC	CASSLAGTSGLETQYF
TRBV24-1	TRBJ2-1	.	14	.	TGTGCCCGCATTTGGTGGGTCCCCTACAATGAGCAGTTCTTC	CARIWWVPYNEQFF
TRBV12-3/TRBV12-4	TRBJ2-7	many	16	TRBD2	TGTGCCAGCGGTTCCATTAGCGGGGGGGCTACTTACGAGCAGTACTTC	CASGSISGGATYEQYF
TRBV11-2	TRBJ2-2	.	19	TRBD2	TGTGCCAGCAGCTTAAGAGCGGGTCTAGCGGGAGTCAACACCGGGGAGCTGTTTTTT	CASSLRAGLAGVNTGELFF
TRBV14	TRBJ2-7	few	13	.	TGTGCCAGCAGCCATCCCGGGCATTACGAGCAGTACTTC	CASSHPGHYEQYF
TRBV5-1	TRBJ2-5	.	14	.	TGCGCCAGCAGCTTGGCCTCCGATAAAGAGACCCAGTACTTC	CASSLASDKETQYF
TRBV5-4	TRBJ2-3	once	14	.	TGTGCCAGCAGCTTTCAGGGTCGCACAGATACGCAGTATTTT	CASSFQGRTDTQYF
TRBV4-2	TRBJ2-7	.	15	TRBD2	TGTGCCAGCAGCCAAGGGAATAGCGGGACCTACGAGCAGTACTTC	CASSQGNSGTYEQYF
TRBV20-1	TRBJ1-1	.	11	.	TGCAGTATCCAGGGGAACACTGAAGCTTTCTTT	CSIQGNTEAFF
TRBV10-3	TRBJ2-5	.	11	.	TGTGCCATCAGCGCCGGAGAGGACCAGTACTTC	CAISAGEDQYF
TRBV25-1	TRBJ1-2	few	16	TRBD1	TGTGCCAGCAGTGAATCTAGGGGACAGGGTGGCTATGGCTACACCTTC	CASSESRGQGGYGYTF
TRBV6-1	TRBJ1-4	.	17	TRBD1	TGTGCCAGCAGGAAGGGCTCGGTGACAGGGAGGCATGAAAAACTGTTTTTT	CASRKGSVTGRHEKLFF
TRBV18	TRBJ2-7	few	13	.	TGTGCCAGCTCACCAGGACCCACCTACGAGCAGTACTTC	CASSPGPTYEQYF
TRBV9	TRBJ2-5	.	13	.	TGTGCCAGCAGCGTAGCAACCTGGGAGACCCAGTACTTC	CASSVATWETQYF